The source of this T cell receptor (beta chain) is a study of T cell repertoires in aging, cancer and after chemotherapy. The wider study: Pre- and post-chemotherapy samples were paired from glioblastoma patients treated with temozolomide-based therapy. The full dataset contained around 10 million TCR reads. Notes on the study in general: No conclusions about immunological memory after chemotherapy can be drawn from the repertoire data.

In this sample, this clonotype turned up a few times. Antigen specificity is unknown. TRB rearrangements spanning V, D and J were amplified using mixed TRB-A/B primers. One entry per CDR3 protein, called by TCRdb with MiXCR from the multiplex PCR reads. The table has roughly 9,000 distinct CDR3 sequences, approximately 39% seen once. From germline, CDR1 is MNHEY and CDR2 SVGAGI. V shed 7 bases and J shed 1 base, with 11 bases lying between them. The CDR3 is 13 amino acids. TCR beta rearrangements were amplified from peripheral blood genomic DNA. Sequencing used blood. The chain has TRBV6-5 and TRBJ2-7; D gene uncertain. This clonotype was sampled from a human donor with a solid tumor. CDR3 in amino acids: CASKMDGSYEQYF. The CDR3 coding sequence is TGTGCCAGCAAAATGGACGGGTCCTACGAGCAGTACTTC.